The entry below gives a single TCR beta chain sequence along with its context. No antigen is known for it. The T cells that were sequenced for TCR beta were CD8+ and CD4+ cells from blood. TEMRA cells were FACS-enriched, unlike CD8+ and CD4+ T cells, which were negatively isolated. This entry belongs to a study of CD8 T cells in Susac syndrome. General study results and limits: That the number of individuals in its TCR sequencing and HLA analysis was relatively small was acknowledged by the study.

V lost 3 bases and J 6 bases, leaving 8 bases between the germline ends. Germline assignment: CDR1 PRHDT and CDR2 FYEKMQ (reference sequence). The CDR3 spans 12 residues. Reverse transcription of roughly 0.5 to 1 ug RNA used random hexamers. An immunoSEQ multiplex PCR amplified TCR beta CDR3 over 54 Vbeta and 13 Jbeta. TCRdb processed the immunoSEQ multiplex PCR reads anew with MiXCR; each CDR3 protein has one entry. Counted here are over 150,000 distinct CDR3 sequences, about 94% occurring once; the ten biggest clones make up around 0.097%. The chain is built from TRBV13 and TRBJ2-5; D gene unclear. This TCR derives from a human donor with multiple sclerosis. The specimen was CD4+ T cells from PBMCs. This CDR3 is CASSFDRQTQYF. CDR3 in DNA: TGTGCCAGCAGCTTTGATCGGCAGACCCAGTACTTC. Full variable domain (missing parts from reference TRBV13 and TRBJ2-5): AAGVIQSPRHLIKEKRETATLKCYPIPRHDTVYWYQQGPGQDPQFLISFYEKMQSDKGSIPDRFSAQQFSDYHSELNMSSLELGDSALYFCASSFDRQTQYFGPGTRLLVL.